The T cell receptor beta chain described here comes from a study of technical replicates of blood from several donors. This clone was observed a few times. The method was immunoSEQ multiplex PCR; TCRdb's version includes in-frame clones alone and lacks a portion of them. The top ten clones hold about 12% of a sample with fewer than 15,000 clones, over 70% of them seen once. The origin of this receptor is a human donor in good health. The material sequenced was PBMCs.

DNA for the CDR3: TGTGCCAGCAGCTTGGTGCTGACGCTAGCGGAAAACACCGGGGAGCTGTTTTTT. Residues: CASSLVLTLAENTGELFF. The chain is built from TRBV5-6 and TRBJ2-2, with 7 bases aligning to TRBD2. The CDR3 runs to 18 residues. Germline V gives CDR1 SGHDT, CDR2 YYEEEE. J lost 2 bases, V lost 0 bases, and 10 bases had no gene match.